In this sample, the clone carrying this T cell receptor (beta chain) turned up once. The repertoire was sequenced with immunoSEQ multiplex PCR; TCRdb's copy has only in-frame clones and lacks some. The profile shows 200,000 to 250,000 clones, about four fifths of them singletons. This sample is drawn from a study of blood T cell repertoires in COVID-19. Across the study: From the United States, Italy and Spain came samples of acute and convalescent COVID-19. The cDNA or gDNA used as material had been derived from T cells, B-cell-depleted T cells, or PBMCs.

The CDR3 totals 16 residues. V gave up 8 bases and J gave up 4 bases; unmatched junction bases: 14. Germline V gene sequence: CDR1 SNHLY, CDR2 FYNNEI. The recovered donors of Cohort 3 showed two negative PCRs, clearance, or symptom resolution. The chain combines TRBV2 with TRBJ1-2; 9 nucleotides agree with TRBD1. The material sequenced was PBMCs or T cells enriched from blood (not recorded which). The source is a man between 60 and 75 years old who had recovered from COVID-19. The CDR3 here is CASGGTQGALGYGYTF. In nucleotides, the CDR3 is TGTGCCAGCGGGGGGACACAGGGGGCGCTGGGCTATGGCTACACCTTC. Drawing the rest from reference TRBV2 and TRBJ1-2, the complete variable domain is EPEVTQTPSHQVTQMGQEVILRCVPISNHLYFYWYRQILGQKVEFLVSFYNNEISEKSEIFDDQFSVERPDGSNFTLKIRSTKLEDSAMYFCASGGTQGALGYGYTFGSGTRLTVV.